What follows are 12 T cell receptor beta chains derived from one specimen sequenced in a study of cytomegalovirus exposure and HLA in healthy donors. Both 60 Vbeta primers and 13 Jbeta primers went into the PCR. Repertoires were generated with immunoSEQ multiplex PCR, while TCRdb's copy carries only in-frame clones and drops some. Seen here are some 150,000 clones, around four fifths observed once, and the top ten hold 9.5% to 12%. Sequencing was performed on PBMCs. Receptors were obtained from a middle-aged man in good health and CMV-seropositive.

This chain connects TRBV7-6 to TRBJ2-1; 7 positions match TRBD2. Trimming took 0 bases from V and 0 from J; bases not matched to a gene: 5. This CDR3 comprises 17 residues. Germline V gene sequence: CDR1 SGHVS, CDR2 FNYEAQ. CDR3 protein: CASSLAASGSSYNEQFF. The CDR3, as DNA: TGTGCCAGCAGCTTAGCGGCTAGCGGTAGCTCCTACAATGAGCAGTTCTTC.

This clone was recorded once. V is TRBV6-5 and J is TRBJ1-1, with D possibly TRBD1 on 6 matching bases. The CDR3 sequence is 13 residues long. Germline values: CDR1 MNHEY, CDR2 SVGAGI. V lost 7 bases, J lost 7 bases, and 16 bases lay in between. CDR3 coding DNA: TGTGCCAGCATCTACGGGTCACAGGGTGAAGCTTTCTTT. Protein: CASIYGSQGEAFF.

V is TRBV5-4 and J is TRBJ2-1; 9 bases are shared with TRBD2. V gave up 7 bases and J gave up 6 bases; unmatched junction bases: 11. This CDR3 has 15 residues. Germline V lookup: CDR1 SGHNT, CDR2 YYREEE (reference sequence). CDR3 bases: TGTGCCAGCCGCCCGGGACTAGCAGTGGGCAATGAGCAGTTCTTC. It specifies CASRPGLAVGNEQFF. The entire variable domain, with the rest obtained from reference TRBV5-4 and TRBJ2-1, is as follows: ETGVTQSPTHLIKTRGQQVTLRCSSQSGHNTVSWYQQALGQGPQFIFQYYREEENGRGNFPPRFSGLQFPNYSSELNVNALELDDSALYLCASRPGLAVGNEQFFGPGTRLTVL.

The V and J genes are TRBV6-5 and TRBJ2-1, with 7 nucleotides matching TRBD1. V lost 2 bases to trimming and J lost 9 bases; unmatched junction nucleotides: 4. The length of the CDR3 is 13 residues. Germline lookup yields CDR1 MNHEY and CDR2 SVGAGI. The DNA of the CDR3 is TGTGCCAGCAGTTACAGGGGGCTGGGTGAGCAGTTCTTC. Protein product: CASSYRGLGEQFF.

The chain uses TRBV5-8 and TRBJ2-7, with D perhaps TRBD1 (6 bases). CDR1 is SGHTS and CDR2 is YDEGEE in the germline V gene. There are 16 residues in the CDR3. Trimming removed 4 bases from V and 0 bases from J, with 17 bases in between. CDR3: CASSKTTGAVSYEQYF. The CDR3 DNA reads TGTGCCAGCAGCAAAACGACAGGAGCTGTCTCCTACGAGCAGTACTTC. The full variable domain, its missing parts supplied by reference TRBV5-8 and TRBJ2-7, is EAGVTQSPTHLIKTRGQQATLRCSPISGHTSVYWYQQALGLGLQFLLWYDEGEERNRGNFPPRFSGRQFPNYSSELNVNALELEDSALYLCASSKTTGAVSYEQYFGPGTRLTVT.

The rearrangement uses TRBV28 and TRBJ2-7; D is unclear. The germline CDR1 and CDR2 sequences are MDHEN and SYDVKM. Between the trimmed V and J ends, which lost 5 bases and 2 bases, there was a span of 7 bases. The CDR3 contains 12 residues. Here the CDR3 reads CASSATPYEQYF. CDR3 nucleotides: TGTGCCAGCAGTGCCACTCCCTACGAGCAGTACTTC. Combining the CDR3 with reference TRBV28 and TRBJ2-7 gives the whole variable domain DVKVTQSSRYLVKRTGEKVFLECVQDMDHENMFWYRQDPGLGLRLIYFSYDVKMKEKGDIPEGYSVSREKKERFSLILESASTNQTSMYLCASSATPYEQYFGPGTRLTVT.

DNA of the CDR3: TGTGCCAGCAGTGGCCCAGGGGGACGGGAAGAGACCCAGTACTTC. It codes for CASSGPGGREETQYF. The chain employs TRBV9 and TRBJ2-5, with 7 bases identical to TRBD1. CDR3 length: 15 amino acids. Looked up from germline, CDR1 is SGDLS and CDR2 is YYNGEE. The junction had 10 bases not matched to a gene; V was cut back by 5 bases and J by 3 bases.

The rearrangement uses TRBV5-1 and TRBJ2-3; TRBD1 agrees at 7 bases. V shed 4 bases and J 0 bases; nucleotides not matched to a gene: 11. CDR1 and CDR2 from the germline V gene are SGHRS and YFSETQ. This CDR3 comprises 17 residues. As DNA, the CDR3 is TGCGCCAGCAGCCGTGACGGACAGGTTACTAGCACAGATACGCAGTATTTT. Translating it yields CASSRDGQVTSTDTQYF.

The chain couples TRBV12-2 to TRBJ1-1; no DNA check was done on the table's D call, TRBD1. TRBV12-2 is recorded as a pseudogene. There are 14 residues in the CDR3. The CDR3 DNA is TGTGCAAGTCGCGCGCCCCTCAGGGGTACTGAAGCTTTCTTT. Residues: CASRAPLRGTEAFF.

V gene TRBV28 combines with J gene TRBJ2-2; D remains unclear. Trimming removed 3 bases at V and 5 bases at J, with 7 bases between. Germline V gene data show CDR1 as MDHEN and CDR2 as SYDVKM. This CDR3 comprises 13 residues. CDR3 sequence (DNA): TGTGCCAGCAGTTTCACTGTAACCGGGGAGCTGTTTTTT. Amino acids: CASSFTVTGELFF.

This chain links TRBV6-1 with TRBJ2-1, with TRBD1 matching over 8 bases. Germline CDR1 MNHNS, CDR2 SASEGT. The CDR3 has 16 amino acids. Trimming removed 0 bases from V and 3 bases from J; junction bases left unmatched: 4. The CDR3 DNA is TGTGCCAGCAGTGAAGCAGGCAGGGGGCACTACAATGAGCAGTTCTTC. As protein: CASSEAGRGHYNEQFF.

The chain recombines TRBV25-1 with TRBJ1-2; 7 positions match TRBD1. Trimming took 2 bases from V and 6 from J; bases not matched to a gene: 6. CDR3 size: 14 residues. Per the germline V gene, CDR1 is MGHDK and CDR2 is SYGVNS. The CDR3 loop reads CASSEQGEVHGYTF. The CDR3 DNA follows: TGTGCCAGCAGTGAACAGGGGGAGGTTCATGGCTACACCTTC.